Presented here are 13 T cell receptor beta chains from one specimen sequenced in a study of cytomegalovirus exposure and HLA in healthy donors. The PCR had 60 Vbeta and 13 Jbeta primers. Profiled with immunoSEQ multiplex PCR; TCRdb holds only in-frame clones, not every one. The data show around 200,000 clones, around four fifths seen once. The specimen was PBMCs. The receptors stem from a young woman in good health and CMV-seronegative.

J is TRBJ2-7 and V is TRBV4-2; TRBD2 matches 7 bases. The CDR3 runs 15 residues. Unmatched junction bases numbered 12, after V lost 3 bases and J lost 7 bases. Germline V gives CDR1 LGHNA, CDR2 YNFKEQ. As DNA, the CDR3 is TGTGCCAGCAGCCAGTTCTGGACTAGGGATCTGGAGCAGTACTTC. Translation gives CASSQFWTRDLEQYF.

This clone has more than one count but fewer than ten. V gene TRBV5-1 combines with J gene TRBJ1-5, with D unresolved. Trimming removed 0 bases at V and 5 bases at J, with 9 bases between. Germline assignment: CDR1 SGHRS and CDR2 YFSETQ. The CDR3 consists of 14 residues. CDR3 DNA sequence: TGCGCCAGCAGCTTGGAATCTCGGGATCAGCCCCAGCATTTT. Its translation is CASSLESRDQPQHF.

The chain couples TRBV7-8 to TRBJ2-3; possible D gene TRBD2, 6 bases. The CDR3 extends over 17 amino acids. V gave up 5 bases and J gave up 1 base, with 19 bases separating them. Germline V gives CDR1 SGHVS, CDR2 FQNEAQ. CDR3: CASSPLGRDTGTDTQYF. In DNA, the CDR3 is TGTGCCAGCAGCCCCCTAGGGCGGGATACTGGCACAGATACGCAGTATTTT. Using reference TRBV7-8 and TRBJ2-3 for the parts outside the CDR3, the full variable domain is GAGVSQSPRYKVAKRGQDVALRCDPISGHVSLFWYQQALGQGPEFLTYFQNEAQLDKSGLPSDRFFAERPEGSVSTLKIQRTQQEDSAVYLCASSPLGRDTGTDTQYFGPGTRLTVL.

The chain has TRBV7-3 and TRBJ2-5; tentative D call: TRBD2 (6 bases). Germline values: CDR1 SGHTA, CDR2 FQGTGA. Deletions cut 2 bases from V and 4 bases from J, with 17 bases between. The CDR3 consists of 16 residues. This chain's CDR3 is CASSLSGIEGGETQYF. The CDR3, as DNA: TGTGCCAGCAGCTTATCAGGGATTGAGGGAGGAGAGACCCAGTACTTC. The full variable domain, completed using reference TRBV7-3 and TRBJ2-5, is GAGVSQTPSNKVTEKGKYVELRCDPISGHTALYWYRQSLGQGPEFLIYFQGTGAADDSGLPNDRFFAVRPEGSVSTLKIQRTERGDSAVYLCASSLSGIEGGETQYFGPGTRLLVL.

The chain carries TRBV12-5 and TRBJ1-2, with TRBD1 identical over 7 bases. The CDR3 is 13 amino acids. In germline, CDR1 is LGHNT, CDR2 FRNRAP. Losses at the gene ends were 7 bases for V and 8 bases for J; bases not matched to a gene: 10. CDR3 sequence: CASAQTGMRGYTF. For the CDR3, the DNA is TGTGCTAGTGCCCAGACAGGGATGCGGGGCTACACCTTC.

The table lists this clone with a count of one. The V and J genes are TRBV7-2 and TRBJ2-7; D is possibly TRBD2 (6 bases). Trimming removed 2 bases at V and 1 base at J, with 21 bases between. CDR3 length equals 18 residues. The germline CDR1 and CDR2 sequences are SGHTA and FQGNSA. The DNA for the CDR3 is TGTGCCAGCAGCTTAAGCTACGGCGGGGAGCGTGCTTCCTACGAGCAGTACTTC. Translated: CASSLSYGGERASYEQYF.

This chain connects TRBV7-3 to TRBJ2-5, with 12 bases matching TRBD2. Germline V gene data show CDR1 as SGHTA and CDR2 as FQGTGA. V lost 6 bases to trimming and J lost 4 bases; unmatched junction nucleotides: 6. The length of the CDR3 is 15 residues. This CDR3 reads CASSRLAGEVETQYF. For the CDR3, the DNA is TGTGCCAGCAGTAGACTAGCGGGAGAGGTAGAGACCCAGTACTTC.

The chain joins TRBV9 to TRBJ1-1; tentatively, D is TRBD1 (6 bases). CDR3 size: 12 residues. Trimming took 0 bases from V and 8 from J, leaving 8 bases between them. Per germline, CDR1 SGDLS and CDR2 YYNGEE. The CDR3 protein is CASSVAGAEAFF. In nucleotides, the CDR3 is TGTGCCAGCAGCGTAGCAGGGGCGGAAGCTTTCTTT. Drawing the rest from reference TRBV9 and TRBJ1-1, the complete variable domain is DSGVTQTPKHLITATGQRVTLRCSPRSGDLSVYWYQQSLDQGLQFLIQYYNGEERAKGNILERFSAQQFPDLHSELNLSSLELGDSALYFCASSVAGAEAFFGQGTRLTVV.

This chain connects TRBV29-1 to TRBJ2-7; 7 bases agree with TRBD2. With V trimmed by 4 bases and J by 5 bases, 14 bases remained unmatched. The CDR3 sequence is 15 residues long. CDR1 SQVTM and CDR2 ANQGSEA come from the germline V gene. CDR3 in DNA: TGCAGCGTTGCCCCTCGGGGAGCGGGAAATGACGAGCAGTACTTC. Residues: CSVAPRGAGNDEQYF.

This chain uses TRBV5-1 with TRBJ2-1, with 7 bases matching TRBD2. V shed 3 bases, J shed 15 bases, and the junction held 15 bases outside the gene matches. This CDR3 comprises 14 residues. CDR1 is SGHRS, CDR2 YFSETQ, per germline. CDR3 sequence: CASSSGLDPSIRFF. The CDR3 nucleotides read TGCGCCAGCAGCTCTGGACTAGATCCGTCGATACGGTTCTTC.

V gene TRBV7-9 combines with J gene TRBJ2-7, with TRBD2 matching over 13 bases. Germline CDR1 and CDR2: SEHNR and FQNEAQ (reference sequence). V was clipped by 5 bases and J by 5 bases; unmatched bases: 6. This CDR3 contains 15 residues. The CDR3 DNA sequence: TGTGCCAGCAGCCTCGGACTAGCGGGAGTCGACGAGCAGTACTTC. Translation gives CASSLGLAGVDEQYF. Full variable domain (rest looked up from reference TRBV7-9 and TRBJ2-7): DTGVSQNPRHKITKRGQNVTFRCDPISEHNRLYWYRQTLGQGPEFLTYFQNEAQLEKSRLLSDRFSAERPKGSFSTLEIQRTEQGDSAMYLCASSLGLAGVDEQYFGPGTRLTVT.

This chain joins TRBV27 and TRBJ1-2; 8 bases align to TRBD1. V was clipped by 4 bases and J by 0 bases; unmatched bases: 16. CDR1 MNHEY and CDR2 SMNVEV come from the germline V gene (reference sequence). The CDR3 runs to 19 residues. CDR3 region: CASSSSVRGLKLANYGYTF. CDR3 nucleotides: TGTGCCAGCAGTTCGTCAGTCAGGGGGCTCAAGTTAGCTAACTATGGCTACACCTTC.

The chain carries TRBV28 and TRBJ2-2; 7 nucleotides agree with TRBD1. The CDR3 runs to 15 residues. The germline V gene encodes CDR1 MDHEN and CDR2 SYDVKM. Trimming cost V 5 bases and J 3 bases; bases outside gene matches: 6. CDR3 amino acids: CASSPGQSYTGELFF. The CDR3 nucleotides are TGTGCCAGCAGTCCGGGACAGAGTTACACCGGGGAGCTGTTTTTT.